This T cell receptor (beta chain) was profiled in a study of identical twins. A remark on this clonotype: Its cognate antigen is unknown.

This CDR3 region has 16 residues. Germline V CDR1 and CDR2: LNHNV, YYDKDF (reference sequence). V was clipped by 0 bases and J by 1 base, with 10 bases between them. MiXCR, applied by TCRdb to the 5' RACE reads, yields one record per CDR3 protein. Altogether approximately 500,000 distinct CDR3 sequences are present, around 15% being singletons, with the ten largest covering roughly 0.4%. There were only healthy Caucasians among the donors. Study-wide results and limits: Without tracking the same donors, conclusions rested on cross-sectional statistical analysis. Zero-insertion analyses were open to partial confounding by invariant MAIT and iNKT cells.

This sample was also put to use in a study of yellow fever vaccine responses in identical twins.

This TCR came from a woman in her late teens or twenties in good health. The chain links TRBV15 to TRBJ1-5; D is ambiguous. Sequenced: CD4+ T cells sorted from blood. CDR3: CATSREAYSSNQPQHF. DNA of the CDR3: TGTGCCACCAGCAGAGAGGCCTATTCGAGCAATCAGCCCCAGCATTTT.